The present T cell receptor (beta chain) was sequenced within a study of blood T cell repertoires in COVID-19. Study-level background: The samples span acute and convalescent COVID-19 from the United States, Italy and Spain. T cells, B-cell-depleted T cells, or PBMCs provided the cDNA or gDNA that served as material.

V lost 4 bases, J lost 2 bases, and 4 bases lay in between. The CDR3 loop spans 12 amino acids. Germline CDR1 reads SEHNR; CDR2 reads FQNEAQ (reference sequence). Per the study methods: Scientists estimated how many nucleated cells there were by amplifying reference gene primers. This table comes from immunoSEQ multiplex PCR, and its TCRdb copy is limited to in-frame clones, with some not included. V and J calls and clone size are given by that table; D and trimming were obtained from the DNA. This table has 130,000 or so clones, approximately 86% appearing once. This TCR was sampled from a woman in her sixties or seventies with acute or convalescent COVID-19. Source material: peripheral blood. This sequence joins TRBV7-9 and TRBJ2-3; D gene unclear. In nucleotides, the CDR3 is TGTGCCAGCAGCTCAATCACAGATACGCAGTATTTT. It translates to CASSSITDTQYF.